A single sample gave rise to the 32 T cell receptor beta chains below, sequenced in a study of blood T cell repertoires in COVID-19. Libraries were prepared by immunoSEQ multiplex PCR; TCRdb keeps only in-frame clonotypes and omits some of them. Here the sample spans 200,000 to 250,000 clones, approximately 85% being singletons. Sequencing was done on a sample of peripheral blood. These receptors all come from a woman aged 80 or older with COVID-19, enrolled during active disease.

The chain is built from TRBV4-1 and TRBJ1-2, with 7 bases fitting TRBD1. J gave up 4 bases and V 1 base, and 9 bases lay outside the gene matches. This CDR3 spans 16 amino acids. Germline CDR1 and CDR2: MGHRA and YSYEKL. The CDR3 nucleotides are TGCGCCAGCAGCCAAGTAGGGCAGGGGGAGTTCTATGGCTACACCTTC. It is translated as CASSQVGQGEFYGYTF.

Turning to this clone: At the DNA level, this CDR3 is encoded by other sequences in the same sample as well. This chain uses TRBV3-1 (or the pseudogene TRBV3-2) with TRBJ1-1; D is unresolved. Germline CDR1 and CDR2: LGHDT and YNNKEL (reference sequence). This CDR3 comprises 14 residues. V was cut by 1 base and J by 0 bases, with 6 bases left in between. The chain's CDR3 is CASSQGGLNTEAFF. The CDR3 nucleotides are TGTGCCAGCAGCCAAGGTGGCTTGAACACTGAAGCTTTCTTT.

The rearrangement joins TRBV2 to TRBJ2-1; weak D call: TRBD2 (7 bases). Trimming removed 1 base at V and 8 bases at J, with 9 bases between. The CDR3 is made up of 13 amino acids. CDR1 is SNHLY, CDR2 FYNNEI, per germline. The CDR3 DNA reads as TGTGCCAGCAGTGAAGAGGGGGGGGATGAGCAGTTCTTC. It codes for CASSEEGGDEQFF.

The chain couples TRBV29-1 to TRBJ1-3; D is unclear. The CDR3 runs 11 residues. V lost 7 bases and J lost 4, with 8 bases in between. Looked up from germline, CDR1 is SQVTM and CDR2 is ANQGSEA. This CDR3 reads CSGGNGNTIYF. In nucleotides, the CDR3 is TGCAGCGGAGGGAACGGAAACACCATATATTTT.

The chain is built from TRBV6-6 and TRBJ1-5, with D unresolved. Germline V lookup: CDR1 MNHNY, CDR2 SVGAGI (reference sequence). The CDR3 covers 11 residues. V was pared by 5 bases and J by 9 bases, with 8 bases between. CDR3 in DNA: TGTGCCAGCAGTGCACGAGTGCCCCAGCATTTT. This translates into CASSARVPQHF.

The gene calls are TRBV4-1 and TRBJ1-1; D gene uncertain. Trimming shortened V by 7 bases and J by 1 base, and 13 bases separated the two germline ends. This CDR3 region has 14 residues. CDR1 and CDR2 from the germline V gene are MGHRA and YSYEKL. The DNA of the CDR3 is TGCGCCAGCACGCTAGGTAATTCGAACACTGAAGCTTTCTTT. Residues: CASTLGNSNTEAFF.

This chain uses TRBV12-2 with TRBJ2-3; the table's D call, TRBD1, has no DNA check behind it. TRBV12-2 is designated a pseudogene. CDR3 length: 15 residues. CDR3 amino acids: CASRSGTGITDTQYF. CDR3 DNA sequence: TGTGCAAGTCGCTCAGGGACAGGGATCACAGATACGCAGTATTTT.

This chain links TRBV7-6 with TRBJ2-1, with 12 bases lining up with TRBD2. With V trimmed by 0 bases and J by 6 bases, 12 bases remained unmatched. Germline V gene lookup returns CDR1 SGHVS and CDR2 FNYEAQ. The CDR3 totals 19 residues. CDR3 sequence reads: CASSLAPRQASGGANEQFF. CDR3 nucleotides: TGTGCCAGCAGCTTAGCCCCCCGGCAGGCTAGCGGGGGGGCCAATGAGCAGTTCTTC.

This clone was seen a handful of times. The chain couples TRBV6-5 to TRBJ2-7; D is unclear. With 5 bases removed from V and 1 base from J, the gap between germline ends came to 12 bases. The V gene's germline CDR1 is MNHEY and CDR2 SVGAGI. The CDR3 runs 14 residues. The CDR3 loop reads CASSRFSGSYEQYF. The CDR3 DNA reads TGTGCCAGCAGTCGTTTTTCAGGTTCCTACGAGCAGTACTTC.

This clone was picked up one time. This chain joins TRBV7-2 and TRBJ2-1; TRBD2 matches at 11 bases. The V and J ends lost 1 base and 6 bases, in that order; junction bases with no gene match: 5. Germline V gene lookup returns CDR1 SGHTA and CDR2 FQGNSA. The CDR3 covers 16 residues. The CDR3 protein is CASSLDLAGGSNEQFF. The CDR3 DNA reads TGTGCCAGCAGCTTAGACCTAGCGGGGGGATCCAATGAGCAGTTCTTC.

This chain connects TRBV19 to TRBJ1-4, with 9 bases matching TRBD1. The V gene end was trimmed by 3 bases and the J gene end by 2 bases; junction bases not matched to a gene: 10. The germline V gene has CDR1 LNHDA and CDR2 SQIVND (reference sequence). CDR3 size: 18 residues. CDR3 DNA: TGTGCCAGTAGTATCGGAGTAGGACAGGGGTTCACTAATGAAAAACTGTTTTTT. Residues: CASSIGVGQGFTNEKLFF.

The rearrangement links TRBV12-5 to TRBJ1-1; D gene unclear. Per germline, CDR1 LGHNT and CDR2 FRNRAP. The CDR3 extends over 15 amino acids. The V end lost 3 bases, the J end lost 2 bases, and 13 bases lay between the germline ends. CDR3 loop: CASGLAGKTNTEAFF. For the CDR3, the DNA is TGTGCTAGTGGTTTAGCCGGGAAAACCAACACTGAAGCTTTCTTT.

The CDR3 here is CASSQGLEKNTEAFF. The CDR3 DNA is TGTGCCAGCAGCCAAGGCCTAGAAAAAAACACTGAAGCTTTCTTT. The chain has TRBV3-1 (or the pseudogene TRBV3-2) and TRBJ1-1; D not resolved. The CDR3 contains 15 residues. Looked up from germline, CDR1 is LGHDT and CDR2 is YNNKEL (reference sequence). V was cut by 1 base and J by 2 bases, with 11 bases left in between.

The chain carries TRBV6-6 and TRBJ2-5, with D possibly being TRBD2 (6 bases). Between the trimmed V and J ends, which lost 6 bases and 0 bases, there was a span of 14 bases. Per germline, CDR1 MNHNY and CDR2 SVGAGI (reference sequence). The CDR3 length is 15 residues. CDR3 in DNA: TGTGCCAGCAGCCAGGGAGGAGGGGACCAAGAGACCCAGTACTTC. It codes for CASSQGGGDQETQYF.

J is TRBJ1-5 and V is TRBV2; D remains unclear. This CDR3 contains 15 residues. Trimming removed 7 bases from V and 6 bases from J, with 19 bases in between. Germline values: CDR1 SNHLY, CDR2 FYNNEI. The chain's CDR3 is CASTERHAGSQPQHF. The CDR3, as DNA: TGTGCCAGCACCGAGAGACATGCCGGGAGTCAGCCCCAGCATTTT.

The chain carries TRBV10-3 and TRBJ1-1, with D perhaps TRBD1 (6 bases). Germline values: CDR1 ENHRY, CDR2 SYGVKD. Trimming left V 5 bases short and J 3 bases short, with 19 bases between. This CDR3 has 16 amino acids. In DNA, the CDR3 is TGTGCCATCAGTCTACTCCGGGGGGGGGCAGACACTGAAGCTTTCTTT. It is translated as CAISLLRGGADTEAFF.

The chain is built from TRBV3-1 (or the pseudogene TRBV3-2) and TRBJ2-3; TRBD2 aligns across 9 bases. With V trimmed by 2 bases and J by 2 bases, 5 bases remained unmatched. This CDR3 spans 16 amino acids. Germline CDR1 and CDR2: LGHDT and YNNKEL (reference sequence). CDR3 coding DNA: TGTGCCAGCAGCCAAACAAGCGGGGGGCCCACAGATACGCAGTATTTT. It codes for CASSQTSGGPTDTQYF.

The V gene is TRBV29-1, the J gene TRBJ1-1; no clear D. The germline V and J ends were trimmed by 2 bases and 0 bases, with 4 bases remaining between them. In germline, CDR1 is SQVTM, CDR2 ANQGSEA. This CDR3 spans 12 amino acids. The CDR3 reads CSVERVNTEAFF. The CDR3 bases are TGCAGCGTTGAACGGGTGAACACTGAAGCTTTCTTT.

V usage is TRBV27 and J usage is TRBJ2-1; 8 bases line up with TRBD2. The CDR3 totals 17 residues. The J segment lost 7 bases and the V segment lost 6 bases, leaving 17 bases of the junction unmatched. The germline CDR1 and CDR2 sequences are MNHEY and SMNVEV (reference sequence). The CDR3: CASSRTGAGVGPNEQFF. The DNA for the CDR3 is TGTGCCAGCAGCCGTACCGGAGCGGGAGTTGGCCCTAATGAGCAGTTCTTC.

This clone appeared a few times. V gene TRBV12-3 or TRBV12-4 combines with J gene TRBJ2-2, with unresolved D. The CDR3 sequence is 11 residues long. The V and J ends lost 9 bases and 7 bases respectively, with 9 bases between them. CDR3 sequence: CASRRLGELFF. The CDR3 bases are TGTGCCAGTAGAAGACTCGGGGAGCTGTTTTTT.

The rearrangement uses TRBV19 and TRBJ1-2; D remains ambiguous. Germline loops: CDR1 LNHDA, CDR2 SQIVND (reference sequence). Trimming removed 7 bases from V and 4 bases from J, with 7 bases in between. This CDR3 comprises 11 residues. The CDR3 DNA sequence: TGTGCCAGTACCTCTAGCTATGGCTACACCTTC. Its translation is CASTSSYGYTF.

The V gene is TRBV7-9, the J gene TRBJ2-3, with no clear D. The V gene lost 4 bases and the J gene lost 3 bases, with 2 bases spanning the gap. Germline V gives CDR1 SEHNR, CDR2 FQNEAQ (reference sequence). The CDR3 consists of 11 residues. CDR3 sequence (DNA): TGTGCCAGCAGCTCGACAGATACGCAGTATTTT. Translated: CASSSTDTQYF. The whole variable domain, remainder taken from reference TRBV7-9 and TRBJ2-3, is DTGVSQNPRHKITKRGQNVTFRCDPISEHNRLYWYRQTLGQGPEFLTYFQNEAQLEKSRLLSDRFSAERPKGSFSTLEIQRTEQGDSAMYLCASSSTDTQYFGPGTRLTVL.

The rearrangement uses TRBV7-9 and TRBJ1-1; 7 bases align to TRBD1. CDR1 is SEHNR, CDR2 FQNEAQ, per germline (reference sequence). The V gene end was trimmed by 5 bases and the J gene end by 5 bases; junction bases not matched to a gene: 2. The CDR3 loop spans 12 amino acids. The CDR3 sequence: CASSDRETEAFF. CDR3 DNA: TGTGCCAGCAGCGACAGGGAAACTGAAGCTTTCTTT.

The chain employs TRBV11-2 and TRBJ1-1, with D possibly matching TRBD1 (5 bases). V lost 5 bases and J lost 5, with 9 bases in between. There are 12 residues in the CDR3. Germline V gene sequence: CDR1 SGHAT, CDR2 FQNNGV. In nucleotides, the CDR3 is TGTGCCAGCAGCCCAGGGTGGACTGAAGCTTTCTTT. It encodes CASSPGWTEAFF.

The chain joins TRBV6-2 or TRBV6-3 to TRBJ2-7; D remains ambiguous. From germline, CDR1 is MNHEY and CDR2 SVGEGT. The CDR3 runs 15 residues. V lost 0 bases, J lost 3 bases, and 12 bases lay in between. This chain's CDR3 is CASSYSPRSLYEQYF. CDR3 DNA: TGTGCCAGCAGTTACTCACCTAGATCACTCTACGAGCAGTACTTC.

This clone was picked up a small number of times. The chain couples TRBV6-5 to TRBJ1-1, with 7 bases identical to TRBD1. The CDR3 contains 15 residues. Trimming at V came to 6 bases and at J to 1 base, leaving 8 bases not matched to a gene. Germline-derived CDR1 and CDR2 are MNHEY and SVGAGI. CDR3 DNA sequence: TGTGCCAGCAGGTCGACAGGGCTGGCGAACACTGAAGCTTTCTTT. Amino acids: CASRSTGLANTEAFF.

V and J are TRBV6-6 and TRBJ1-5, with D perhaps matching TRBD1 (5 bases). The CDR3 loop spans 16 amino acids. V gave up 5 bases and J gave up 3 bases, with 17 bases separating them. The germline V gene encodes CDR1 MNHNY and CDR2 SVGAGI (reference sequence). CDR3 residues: CASSTSQGGNNQPQHF. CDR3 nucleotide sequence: TGTGCCAGCAGTACGTCCCAGGGTGGAAACAATCAGCCCCAGCATTTT.

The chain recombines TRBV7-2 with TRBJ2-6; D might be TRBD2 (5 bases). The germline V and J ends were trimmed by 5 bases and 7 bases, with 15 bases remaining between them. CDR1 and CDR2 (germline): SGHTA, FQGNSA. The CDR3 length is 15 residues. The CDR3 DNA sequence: TGTGCCAGCAGCCCCCGAGGGTTTGGCGCCAACGTCCTGACTTTC. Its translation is CASSPRGFGANVLTF. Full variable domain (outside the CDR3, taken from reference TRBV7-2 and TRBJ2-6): GAGVSQSPSNKVTEKGKDVELRCDPISGHTALYWYRQSLGQGLEFLIYFQGNSAPDKSGLPSDRFSAERTGGSVSTLTIQRTQQEDSAVYLCASSPRGFGANVLTFGAGSRLTVL.

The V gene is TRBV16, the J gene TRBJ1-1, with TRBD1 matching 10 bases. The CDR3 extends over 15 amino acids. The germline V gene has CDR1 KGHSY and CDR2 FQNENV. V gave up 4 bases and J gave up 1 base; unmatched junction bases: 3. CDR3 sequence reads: CASSRRDRGNTEAFF. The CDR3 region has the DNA TGTGCCAGCAGCCGGCGGGACAGGGGGAACACTGAAGCTTTCTTT.

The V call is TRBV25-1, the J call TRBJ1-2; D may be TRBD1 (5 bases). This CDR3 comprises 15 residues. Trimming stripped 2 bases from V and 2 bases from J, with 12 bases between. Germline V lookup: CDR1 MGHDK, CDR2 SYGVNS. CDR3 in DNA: TGTGCCAGCAGTGAACCGGGACTCGTAAACTATGGCTACACCTTC. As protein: CASSEPGLVNYGYTF.

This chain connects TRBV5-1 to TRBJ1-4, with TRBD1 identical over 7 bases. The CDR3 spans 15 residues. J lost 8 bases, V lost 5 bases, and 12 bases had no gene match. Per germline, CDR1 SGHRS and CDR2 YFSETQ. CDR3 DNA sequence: TGCGCCAGCAGGGCACCAGGGGGAAGTCGAGAAAAACTGTTTTTT. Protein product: CASRAPGGSREKLFF.

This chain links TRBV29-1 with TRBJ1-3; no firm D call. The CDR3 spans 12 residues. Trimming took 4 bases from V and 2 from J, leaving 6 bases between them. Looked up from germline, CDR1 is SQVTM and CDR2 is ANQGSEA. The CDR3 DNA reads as TGCAGCGTTGGCGGGGCTGGAAACACCATATATTTT. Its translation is CSVGGAGNTIYF.